One and the same sample provided the 31 T cell receptor beta chains below, sequenced in a study of cytomegalovirus exposure and HLA in healthy donors. The study ran its PCR with 60 Vbeta and 13 Jbeta primers. Produced via immunoSEQ multiplex PCR; TCRdb's table is partial and in-frame only. The sample contains around 180,000 clones, around 83% of which appear only once. The sample comprised PBMCs. The receptor set was obtained from a girl under 10 years old in good health and CMV-seropositive.

This chain uses TRBV5-1 with TRBJ1-4, with 7 bases aligning to TRBD1. Germline trimming cut 0 bases from V and 9 bases from J; bases unmatched to any gene: 5. This CDR3 is 14 amino acids long. The germline V gene has CDR1 SGHRS and CDR2 YFSETQ. CDR3 loop: CASSLGSDRKKLFF. In nucleotides, the CDR3 is TGCGCCAGCAGCTTGGGATCGGACAGGAAAAAACTGTTTTTT.

V gene TRBV19 combines with J gene TRBJ1-1; no firm D call. V lost 1 base and J 1 base, leaving 7 bases between the germline ends. The CDR3 extends over 14 amino acids. Germline assignment: CDR1 LNHDA and CDR2 SQIVND (reference sequence). The CDR3 nucleotides read TGTGCCAGTAGTATAGTGAACAGGAACACTGAAGCTTTCTTT. It is translated as CASSIVNRNTEAFF.

The CDR3 DNA reads TGTGCCAGCAGCTCGGGACTAGCGGGATACAATGAGCAGTTCTTC. It is translated as CASSSGLAGYNEQFF. The rearrangement joins TRBV7-3 to TRBJ2-1, with TRBD2 matching 13 bases. The CDR3 contains 15 residues. V shed 4 bases, J shed 4 bases, and the junction held 1 base outside the gene matches. Germline-derived CDR1 and CDR2 are SGHTA and FQGTGA.

The V and J genes are TRBV2 and TRBJ1-1; D might be TRBD1 (5 bases). The CDR3 totals 13 residues. V was pared by 5 bases and J by 9 bases, with 16 bases between. Germline V gene sequence: CDR1 SNHLY, CDR2 FYNNEI. For the CDR3, the DNA is TGTGCCAGCAGTCTCCACGACAGTGACAAAGCTTTCTTT. Its translation is CASSLHDSDKAFF.

J is TRBJ2-3 and V is TRBV6-6, with D tentatively TRBD2 (7 bases). The CDR3 extends over 16 amino acids. V was clipped by 5 bases and J by 3 bases, with 18 bases between them. The germline CDR1 and CDR2 sequences are MNHNY and SVGAGI (reference sequence). The CDR3 DNA sequence: TGTGCCAGCAGTCCCATCTTGGGGAGGGGGACAGATACGCAGTATTTT. This gives the protein CASSPILGRGTDTQYF.

This clone was seen a single time. V gene TRBV19 combines with J gene TRBJ1-1, with 8 nucleotides matching TRBD1. Trimming took 5 bases from V and 3 from J; bases not matched to a gene: 5. CDR1 LNHDA and CDR2 SQIVND come from the germline V gene (reference sequence). The CDR3 has 14 residues. The CDR3 protein is CASSATGVDTEAFF. The CDR3 region has the DNA TGTGCCAGTAGTGCGACAGGGGTTGACACTGAAGCTTTCTTT.

The sample holds a few counts of this clone. This chain links TRBV7-2 with TRBJ1-1; 10 nucleotides align to TRBD1. Germline CDR1 and CDR2: SGHTA and FQGNSA. V dropped 5 bases and J dropped 4; count of bases not matched to a gene: 1. The CDR3 covers 13 residues. The CDR3 DNA sequence: TGTGCCAGCAGCCGACAGGGGGCCACTGAAGCTTTCTTT. Translation gives CASSRQGATEAFF.

This clone was seen a single time. This chain uses TRBV6-5 with TRBJ1-2; TRBD1 might be the D (5 bases). Germline V gene lookup returns CDR1 MNHEY and CDR2 SVGAGI. CDR3 length: 13 residues. V lost 8 bases to trimming and J lost 2 bases, with 12 bases between them. The CDR3 nucleotides are TGTGCCAGCCGGATGGGGCGGAACTATGGCTACACCTTC. Translation: CASRMGRNYGYTF.

This chain connects TRBV5-6 to TRBJ2-3; possibly TRBD2 for D (6 bases). Trimming left V 3 bases short and J 5 bases short, with 19 bases between. CDR1 and CDR2 from the germline V gene are SGHDT and YYEEEE. This CDR3 region has 16 residues. The CDR3 spells CASSWRRLQGGDTQYF. The CDR3 region has the DNA TGTGCCAGCAGCTGGAGGAGGCTGCAGGGAGGAGATACGCAGTATTTT.

V is TRBV18 and J is TRBJ1-5; possibly TRBD1 for D (6 bases). Germline V gene lookup returns CDR1 KGHSH and CDR2 LQKENI. V shed 0 bases and J shed 6 bases, with 12 bases lying between them. This CDR3 is built from 15 residues. The CDR3 DNA is TGTGCCAGCTCACCACCGCAGGGGAACGGTCAGCCCCAGCATTTT. Translation: CASSPPQGNGQPQHF.

The rearrangement uses TRBV28 and TRBJ2-7; TRBD2 might be the D (6 bases). The CDR3 runs 14 residues. V lost 5 bases, J lost 2 bases, and 13 bases lay in between. Germline V gives CDR1 MDHEN, CDR2 SYDVKM. CDR3 protein: CASSILAQAYEQYF. In DNA form, the CDR3 reads TGTGCCAGCAGTATACTAGCACAAGCCTACGAGCAGTACTTC. Filled out from reference TRBV28 and TRBJ2-7, the complete variable domain reads DVKVTQSSRYLVKRTGEKVFLECVQDMDHENMFWYRQDPGLGLRLIYFSYDVKMKEKGDIPEGYSVSREKKERFSLILESASTNQTSMYLCASSILAQAYEQYFGPGTRLTVT.

The rearrangement uses TRBV5-1 and TRBJ2-3, with TRBD1 matching over 10 bases. This CDR3 has 16 residues. Germline V gives CDR1 SGHRS, CDR2 YFSETQ. The trim removed 3 bases at V and 3 bases at J, leaving 7 bases unmatched. The CDR3 sequence: CASSWADRGVTDTQYF. The CDR3 nucleotides are TGCGCCAGCAGCTGGGCGGACAGGGGGGTAACAGATACGCAGTATTTT.

This chain links TRBV30 with TRBJ1-1, with D unresolved. Trimming took off 5 bases at V and 5 bases at J, with 15 bases between the two ends. Germline V gene data show CDR1 as GTSNPN and CDR2 as SVGIG (reference sequence). The CDR3 is 13 residues long. CDR3 protein: CAWDGEGSTEAFF. The CDR3, as DNA: TGTGCCTGGGATGGGGAGGGAAGTACTGAAGCTTTCTTT.

This clone has just a few counts. The CDR3 protein is CASSVEQTGESEAFF. The CDR3 DNA reads TGTGCCAGCAGCGTAGAACAGACAGGGGAGTCTGAAGCTTTCTTT. V is TRBV9 and J is TRBJ1-1; 8 bases map to TRBD1. CDR1 and CDR2 from the germline V gene are SGDLS and YYNGEE. The V gene end was trimmed by 0 bases and the J gene end by 6 bases; junction bases not matched to a gene: 7. The CDR3 loop spans 15 amino acids.

This chain links TRBV29-1 with TRBJ2-3; D is unresolved. V dropped 7 bases and J dropped 0 bases, with 14 bases sitting between them. Germline assignment: CDR1 SQVTM and CDR2 ANQGSEA. This CDR3 region has 14 residues. The CDR3 spells CSASPASSTDTQYF. CDR3 DNA sequence: TGCAGCGCCAGTCCCGCCTCTAGCACAGATACGCAGTATTTT.

The chain uses TRBV13 and TRBJ2-2; TRBD1 might be the D (5 bases). The germline V gene encodes CDR1 PRHDT and CDR2 FYEKMQ (reference sequence). V was cut by 8 bases and J by 5 bases, with 12 bases left in between. This CDR3 has 13 residues. This chain's CDR3 is CASGHRETGELFF. CDR3 nucleotide sequence: TGTGCCAGCGGACATAGGGAAACCGGGGAGCTGTTTTTT.

The chain links TRBV28 to TRBJ1-1; D remains unclear. V was shortened by 6 bases and J by 1 base, with 12 bases between the two germline ends. Germline CDR1 MDHEN, CDR2 SYDVKM. The CDR3 has 14 residues. CDR3 sequence (DNA): TGTGCCAGCAGGCCTTTCGGGAGGAACACTGAAGCTTTCTTT. Encoded protein: CASRPFGRNTEAFF. Together with reference TRBV28 and TRBJ1-1, the CDR3 gives the full variable domain: DVKVTQSSRYLVKRTGEKVFLECVQDMDHENMFWYRQDPGLGLRLIYFSYDVKMKEKGDIPEGYSVSREKKERFSLILESASTNQTSMYLCASRPFGRNTEAFFGQGTRLTVV.

This clone has just a few counts. The chain carries TRBV2 and TRBJ2-1; TRBD1 matches at 8 bases. Trimming cost V 1 base and J 8 bases; bases outside gene matches: 4. Germline V gene lookup returns CDR1 SNHLY and CDR2 FYNNEI. This CDR3 is 14 amino acids long. The CDR3 DNA reads as TGTGCCAGCAGTGAAGGGCGCAGGGGGCATGAGCAGTTCTTC. The encoded protein is CASSEGRRGHEQFF.

The chain carries TRBV2 and TRBJ1-4; possibly TRBD1 for D (6 bases). V shed 5 bases and J shed 8 bases, with 21 bases lying between them. Germline V gene lookup returns CDR1 SNHLY and CDR2 FYNNEI. The CDR3 spans 16 residues. CDR3 DNA sequence: TGTGCCAGCAGTCCCCTTAGTGGGGGGGCGGGGGAAAAACTGTTTTTT. Translating gives CASSPLSGGAGEKLFF.

This chain connects TRBV6-6 to TRBJ1-1, with 7 bases identical to TRBD1. J gave up 1 base and V 5 bases, and 7 bases lay outside the gene matches. The CDR3 is made up of 15 amino acids. The V gene's germline CDR1 is MNHNY and CDR2 SVGAGI (reference sequence). The CDR3 region is CASSTIQGTNTEAFF. CDR3 coding DNA: TGTGCCAGCAGTACCATACAGGGGACGAACACTGAAGCTTTCTTT.

The chain links TRBV5-5 to TRBJ1-1, with no clear D. Germline V gene lookup returns CDR1 SGHKS and CDR2 YYEKEE (reference sequence). V was clipped by 0 bases and J by 0 bases, with 6 bases between them. CDR3 length: 14 amino acids. CDR3 in amino acids: CASSLGALNTEAFF. DNA of the CDR3: TGTGCCAGCAGCTTGGGGGCCCTGAACACTGAAGCTTTCTTT.

This chain joins TRBV10-3 and TRBJ1-2; D may be TRBD1 (6 bases). V was cut by 3 bases and J by 0 bases, with 29 bases left in between. In germline, CDR1 is ENHRY, CDR2 SYGVKD. The CDR3 extends over 21 amino acids. CDR3 DNA: TGTGCCATCAGTGATAAGGGGGACCTTCGGTTCTTCGCACCCACTAACTATGGCTACACCTTC. Its translation: CAISDKGDLRFFAPTNYGYTF.

The V call is TRBV2, the J call TRBJ1-4, with D uncertain. This CDR3 is 13 amino acids long. V was cut by 10 bases and J by 7 bases, with 16 bases left in between. From germline, CDR1 is SNHLY and CDR2 FYNNEI. The CDR3 DNA is TGTGCCATCGCTTCCGGGGAGAGTGAAAAACTGTTTTTT. Translated, it gives CAIASGESEKLFF.

This clone was found a few times. This sequence joins TRBV6-1 and TRBJ1-1; the match to TRBD1 covers 7 bases. Germline CDR1 reads MNHNS; CDR2 reads SASEGT. With 4 bases clipped from V and 1 base from J, the junction kept 6 bases outside the gene matches. The CDR3 spans 15 residues. CDR3 amino acids: CASSVEGASNTEAFF. The DNA of the CDR3 is TGTGCCAGCAGTGTTGAGGGGGCTTCGAACACTGAAGCTTTCTTT.

The chain combines TRBV27 with TRBJ1-5, with TRBD1 matching 10 bases. The CDR3 runs 15 residues. Per germline, CDR1 MNHEY and CDR2 SMNVEV (reference sequence). J was trimmed by 4 bases and V by 5 bases; bases with no gene match: 5. CDR3 DNA: TGTGCCAGCAGTCCCCGGGACAGGGGTAATCAGCCCCAGCATTTT. The encoded protein is CASSPRDRGNQPQHF.

The rearrangement joins TRBV5-1 to TRBJ2-4; 7 bases fit TRBD1. Germline V gene data show CDR1 as SGHRS and CDR2 as YFSETQ. The CDR3 covers 16 residues. The trim removed 0 bases at V and 9 bases at J, leaving 12 bases unmatched. The chain's CDR3 is CASSLGIRGTVGIQYF. CDR3 nucleotides: TGCGCCAGCAGCTTGGGTATTAGGGGGACAGTGGGCATTCAGTACTTC.

This chain links TRBV7-8 with TRBJ2-7; 10 bases map to TRBD2. The CDR3 sequence is 19 residues long. V lost 0 bases and J lost 1; bases outside the gene matches: 12. Germline V lookup: CDR1 SGHVS, CDR2 FQNEAQ. CDR3 DNA sequence: TGTGCCAGCAGCTTAGCTACGTCACAGCGGGAGGGCCTATCCTACGAGCAGTACTTC. Its protein product is CASSLATSQREGLSYEQYF. The variable domain in full, with the rest retrieved from reference TRBV7-8 and TRBJ2-7, is GAGVSQSPRYKVAKRGQDVALRCDPISGHVSLFWYQQALGQGPEFLTYFQNEAQLDKSGLPSDRFFAERPEGSVSTLKIQRTQQEDSAVYLCASSLATSQREGLSYEQYFGPGTRLTVT.

V gene TRBV5-1 combines with J gene TRBJ2-1; 14 bases are shared with TRBD2. This CDR3 has 16 amino acids. CDR1 and CDR2 from the germline V gene are SGHRS and YFSETQ. V trimming: 4 bases; J trimming: 4 bases; junction bases outside the gene matches: 4. This chain's CDR3 is CASSLGLAGGYNEQFF. In DNA form, the CDR3 reads TGCGCCAGCAGCCTTGGACTAGCGGGAGGTTACAATGAGCAGTTCTTC.

V and J are TRBV28 and TRBJ2-7, with D possibly matching TRBD2 (6 bases). V was trimmed by 7 bases and J by 5 bases, leaving 18 bases between them. Germline assignment: CDR1 MDHEN and CDR2 SYDVKM. There are 14 residues in the CDR3. The chain's CDR3 is CASNPGGATNEQYF. The CDR3 DNA is TGTGCCAGCAATCCCGGGGGAGCTACCAACGAGCAGTACTTC. Full variable domain (remainder filled in from reference TRBV28 and TRBJ2-7): DVKVTQSSRYLVKRTGEKVFLECVQDMDHENMFWYRQDPGLGLRLIYFSYDVKMKEKGDIPEGYSVSREKKERFSLILESASTNQTSMYLCASNPGGATNEQYFGPGTRLTVT.

This sequence joins TRBV11-3 and TRBJ2-7; 10 bases map to TRBD2. V gave up 4 bases and J gave up 7 bases; unmatched junction bases: 7. Germline CDR1 and CDR2: SGHNT and YENEEA. The CDR3 consists of 14 residues. This chain's CDR3 is CASSWGLAQGEQYF. The CDR3 DNA follows: TGTGCCAGCAGCTGGGGACTAGCGCAAGGGGAGCAGTACTTC.

The chain links TRBV10-2 to TRBJ2-7; TRBD2 agrees at 7 bases. Germline CDR1 and CDR2: WSHSY and SAAADI. V was pared by 7 bases and J by 6 bases, with 6 bases of the junction left unmatched. There are 12 residues in the CDR3. CDR3 nucleotide sequence: TGCGCCAGCAAAGGGCCGGGGGGCGAGCAGTACTTC. This codes for CASKGPGGEQYF.